A selection of T cell receptor beta chains follows, all from one sample in a study of T cells in localized non-small cell lung cancer. Generated by immunoSEQ multiplex PCR, the TCRdb table keeps only in-frame clones and is missing some. The sample has about 54,000 clones; around 83% are singletons. The sample consisted of peripheral blood, taken before any cancer treatment. The receptors were sampled from a female donor over 55 with stage II squamous cell lung carcinoma. The CDR3 runs from the conserved cysteine through the conserved F or W. Fields, in order: clone size, J gene, D gene, CDR3 length, V gene, CDR3 DNA, CDR3 protein. A D gene is named only where the DNA matches it firmly. Size is omitted from some rows. Given values are once, few, many or a class for expanded clones.

NA | TRBJ1-6 | TRBD1 | 12 | TRBV2 | TGTGCCAGCACCCTCACAGGAGGGACAGGGGGCTTT | CASTLTGGTGGF
NA | TRBJ2-2 | TRBD1 | 17 | TRBV18 | TGTGCCAGCTCACCGGAACTCCAGGGGGCGAACACCGGGGAGCTGTTTTTT | CASSPELQGANTGELFF
NA | TRBJ1-1 | TRBD1 | 16 | TRBV5-1 | TGCGCCAGCAGCTTGGGACAGGGGAGGGGTAGCACTGAAGCTTTCTTT | CASSLGQGRGSTEAFF
NA | TRBJ2-7 | NA | 14 | TRBV5-4 | TGTGCCAGCAGTCCTGAGACTGGGTCCTACGAGCAGTACTTC | CASSPETGSYEQYF
NA | TRBJ1-4 | NA | 13 | TRBV6-6 | TGTGCCAGCAGTTACTCGAGCGAAAGGGGCCTTTTTTTT | CASSYSSERGLFF
NA | TRBJ2-3 | NA | 15 | TRBV2 | TGTGCCAGCAACCCCTTTCAGGCAGATCCAGATACGCAGTATTTT | CASNPFQADPDTQYF
NA | TRBJ1-3 | NA | 13 | TRBV19 | TGTGCCAGTGGACAGAGCTCTGGAAACACCATATATTTT | CASGQSSGNTIYF
NA | TRBJ1-1 | NA | 14 | TRBV4-1 | TGCGCCAGCAGCCAAGATGTCGAAGGGAGGGGAGCTTTCTTT | CASSQDVEGRGAFF
NA | TRBJ1-2 | NA | 18 | TRBV7-8 | TGTGCCAGCAGACCTTCAGATTTTAGGACCCGAGCTAACTATGGCTACACCTTC | CASRPSDFRTRANYGYTF
NA | TRBJ2-4 | NA | 12 | TRBV6-1 | TGTGCCAGCAGTGCCAGGGGAAACATTCAGTACTTC | CASSARGNIQYF
few | TRBJ1-6 | NA | 12 | TRBV6-4 | TGTGCCAGCAGTGGGACATCTTCACCCCTCCACTTT | CASSGTSSPLHF
NA | TRBJ1-1 | NA | 16 | TRBV19 | TGTGCCAGTAGTATAGATGTTGAGGTTTTGAACACTGAAGCTTTCTTT | CASSIDVEVLNTEAFF
NA | TRBJ2-5 | TRBD2 | 15 | TRBV5-4 | TGTGCCAGCAGCTCCAGCGGGGCGGTGGGGGAGACCCAGTACTTC | CASSSSGAVGETQYF
once | TRBJ1-1 | NA | 15 | TRBV6-5 | TGTGCCAGCAGCCCCACATTCACCGGAGGGACTGAAGCTTTCTTT | CASSPTFTGGTEAFF
NA | TRBJ2-7 | NA | 13 | TRBV9 | TGTGCCAGCAGCGTAGCGGGTAGGGCTCCGCAGTACTTC | CASSVAGRAPQYF